Following are 26 T cell receptor beta chains from one sample sequenced in a study of cytomegalovirus exposure and HLA in healthy donors. The repertoire was sequenced with immunoSEQ multiplex PCR; TCRdb's copy has only in-frame clones and lacks some. Counted here are about 76,000 clones, around 94% occurring once; the ten biggest clones make up 0.63%. The sample comprised PBMCs. These TCRs come from a woman between 18 and 29 years old in good health and CMV-seronegative.

V gene TRBV5-4 combines with J gene TRBJ2-3; 15 positions agree with TRBD2. V dropped 5 bases and J dropped 3; count of bases not matched to a gene: 7. CDR3 size: 17 residues. Germline assignment: CDR1 SGHNT and CDR2 YYREEE (reference sequence). The CDR3 loop reads CASRRTSGGASTDTQYF. DNA of the CDR3: TGTGCCAGCAGACGGACTAGCGGGGGGGCCTCTACAGATACGCAGTATTTT.

V usage is TRBV7-6 and J usage is TRBJ2-2; 12 bases align to TRBD2. The CDR3 loop spans 18 amino acids. The trim removed 2 bases at V and 2 bases at J, leaving 6 bases unmatched. Looked up from germline, CDR1 is SGHVS and CDR2 is FNYEAQ. DNA for the CDR3: TGTGCCAGCAGCTTATTTCTAGCGGGGGGGCCAAACACCGGGGAGCTGTTTTTT. It encodes CASSLFLAGGPNTGELFF. Supplemented by reference TRBV7-6 and TRBJ2-2, the full variable domain reads GAGVSQSPRYKVTKRGQDVALRCDPISGHVSLYWYRQALGQGPEFLTYFNYEAQQDKSGLPNDRFSAERPEGSISTLTIQRTEQRDSAMYRCASSLFLAGGPNTGELFFGEGSRLTVL.

V gene TRBV7-2 combines with J gene TRBJ2-1; TRBD2 aligns across 9 bases. This CDR3 is built from 15 residues. Looked up from germline, CDR1 is SGHTA and CDR2 is FQGNSA. V trimming: 3 bases; J trimming: 12 bases; junction bases outside the gene matches: 12. The CDR3: CASSLGGTSRFRQFF. As DNA, the CDR3 is TGTGCCAGCAGCTTGGGGGGGACTAGCCGGTTCCGGCAGTTCTTC. Variable domain in full (rest from reference TRBV7-2 and TRBJ2-1): GAGVSQSPSNKVTEKGKDVELRCDPISGHTALYWYRQSLGQGLEFLIYFQGNSAPDKSGLPSDRFSAERTGGSVSTLTIQRTQQEDSAVYLCASSLGGTSRFRQFFGPGTRLTVL.

The genes are TRBV21-1 and TRBJ2-7; no DNA check was done on the table's D call, TRBD1. TRBV21-1 is annotated as a pseudogene. CDR3 size: 17 residues. CDR3 nucleotides: TGTGCCAACAAGAGGGGGCCGAGACAGGGGGAGGATGGCGAGCAGTACTTC. It codes for CANKRGPRQGEDGEQYF.

V usage is TRBV30 and J usage is TRBJ2-2; 7 nucleotides line up with TRBD2. Germline lookup yields CDR1 GTSNPN and CDR2 SVGIG (reference sequence). The ends lost 4 bases at V and 3 bases at J; junction bases unmatched: 2. The CDR3 runs 13 residues. Written as DNA, the CDR3 is TGTGCCTGGACTAGCGGATACACCGGGGAGCTGTTTTTT. Amino acid sequence: CAWTSGYTGELFF.

The CDR3 sequence is CAIRGGTGYNQPQHF. CDR3 in DNA: TGTGCCATTCGAGGCGGGACAGGCTACAATCAGCCCCAGCATTTT. This chain joins TRBV6-1 and TRBJ1-5; 8 bases map to TRBD1. This CDR3 is 15 amino acids long. The junction had 11 bases not matched to a gene; V was cut back by 10 bases and J by 3 bases. CDR1 is MNHNS and CDR2 is SASEGT in the germline V gene.

J is TRBJ2-7 and V is TRBV18; 10 bases are shared with TRBD2. CDR1 and CDR2 (germline): KGHSH, LQKENI. The length of the CDR3 is 15 residues. V shed 1 base, J shed 7 bases, and the junction held 7 bases outside the gene matches. As DNA, the CDR3 is TGTGCCAGCTCACCACTTAGCGGGGGGCCGGGAGAGCAGTACTTC. Translating gives CASSPLSGGPGEQYF.

This clone was seen a handful of times. CDR3 sequence: CASSPGSEINQPQHF. CDR3 in DNA: TGTGCCAGTAGTCCCGGGTCCGAAATAAATCAGCCCCAGCATTTT. The V call is TRBV19, the J call TRBJ1-5; D gene ambiguous. The CDR3 is 15 amino acids. Trimming stripped 5 bases from V and 4 bases from J, with 15 bases between. Germline V gives CDR1 LNHDA, CDR2 SQIVND (reference sequence).

The chain has TRBV7-9 and TRBJ2-2, with D possibly matching TRBD1 (5 bases). V lost 5 bases to trimming and J lost 4 bases, with 20 bases between them. CDR1 is SEHNR and CDR2 is FQNEAQ in the germline V gene (reference sequence). This CDR3 has 17 amino acids. CDR3 bases: TGTGCCAGCAGCCCCAGGGTGGGGTCAATAGTCACCGGGGAGCTGTTTTTT. This codes for CASSPRVGSIVTGELFF.

The chain has TRBV7-2 and TRBJ1-2; D gene uncertain. The CDR3 is 15 amino acids. The V end lost 3 bases, the J end lost 8 bases, and 19 bases lay between the germline ends. The germline V gene encodes CDR1 SGHTA and CDR2 FQGNSA. CDR3 sequence (DNA): TGTGCCAGCAGCTTCCGGGGATCGGAAGGCTACGGCTACACCTTC. This sequence encodes CASSFRGSEGYGYTF.

CDR3 protein: CASSKGGVVTRNEKLFF. The CDR3, as DNA: TGTGCCAGCAGCAAAGGGGGAGTAGTAACTCGTAATGAAAAACTGTTTTTT. This rearrangement joins TRBV21-1 to TRBJ1-4. TRBV21-1 is classified as a pseudogene. The CDR3 consists of 17 residues.

This chain joins TRBV11-3 and TRBJ2-3; no definite D call. The ends were cut back, 3 bases at V and 4 bases at J, with 14 bases in the middle. CDR1 and CDR2 (germline): SGHNT, YENEEA. The CDR3 covers 15 residues. The CDR3 bases are TGTGCCAGCAGCTTTTCGGCCGCCGCGGCAGATACGCAGTATTTT. This sequence encodes CASSFSAAAADTQYF.

The rearrangement joins TRBV6-1 to TRBJ1-1, with a tentative D call TRBD1 (5 bases). The CDR3 has 13 residues. Germline V gene data show CDR1 as MNHNS and CDR2 as SASEGT. V lost 4 bases to trimming and J lost 5 bases, with 11 bases between them. CDR3 DNA: TGTGCCAGCAGTGCGGGGGTGTTGACTGAAGCTTTCTTT. Translated: CASSAGVLTEAFF.

The CDR3 region is CASSLVEGNYGYTF. The CDR3, as DNA: TGTGCCAGCAGCTTAGTGGAGGGCAACTATGGCTACACCTTC. This chain connects TRBV7-8 to TRBJ1-2; no firm D call. This CDR3 has 14 amino acids. Germline CDR1 reads SGHVS; CDR2 reads FQNEAQ. The germline V and J ends were trimmed by 1 base and 2 bases, with 8 bases remaining between them.

This clone was seen just once. The chain links TRBV5-1 to TRBJ1-2; 12 bases line up with TRBD1. There are 13 residues in the CDR3. CDR1 and CDR2 (germline): SGHRS, YFSETQ. V lost 3 bases, J lost 6 bases, and 0 bases stayed unmatched. The CDR3 nucleotides read TGCGCCAGCAGCTGGGACAGGGGGCATGGCTACACCTTC. It specifies CASSWDRGHGYTF.

J is TRBJ1-5 and V is TRBV18; 7 bases fit TRBD1. The germline V gene has CDR1 KGHSH and CDR2 LQKENI. This CDR3 comprises 16 residues. The ends lost 5 bases at V and 0 bases at J; junction bases unmatched: 7. CDR3 DNA: TGTGCCAGCTCAAAACAGGGGAGGAATAGCAATCAGCCCCAGCATTTT. It translates to CASSKQGRNSNQPQHF.

CDR3 in amino acids: CASSLTRGDTYEQYF. The CDR3 bases are TGTGCCAGCAGTTTGACACGGGGGGATACCTACGAGCAGTACTTC. The chain has TRBV6-5 and TRBJ2-7, with 7 bases that match TRBD2. Per the germline V gene, CDR1 is MNHEY and CDR2 is SVGAGI. The junction had 8 bases not matched to a gene; V was cut back by 4 bases and J by 2 bases. This CDR3 is built from 15 residues.

The chain links TRBV9 to TRBJ2-1; TRBD2 matches at 10 bases. J lost 7 bases, V lost 4 bases, and 14 bases had no gene match. Germline V gene data show CDR1 as SGDLS and CDR2 as YYNGEE. The CDR3 covers 17 residues. CDR3 sequence reads: CASSPAPRAGGSNEQFF. The DNA for the CDR3 is TGTGCCAGCAGCCCCGCCCCTAGAGCGGGGGGGTCTAATGAGCAGTTCTTC.

The genes are TRBV18 and TRBJ2-3, with 7 nucleotides matching TRBD1. Germline V gene lookup returns CDR1 KGHSH and CDR2 LQKENI. The CDR3 is made up of 15 amino acids. The V and J ends lost 3 bases and 2 bases, in that order; junction bases with no gene match: 5. The CDR3 DNA reads TGTGCCAGCTCACCGATGGACAGGTACACAGATACGCAGTATTTT. Protein sequence: CASSPMDRYTDTQYF. Drawing the rest from reference TRBV18 and TRBJ2-3, the complete variable domain is NAGVMQNPRHLVRRRGQEARLRCSPMKGHSHVYWYRQLPEEGLKFMVYLQKENIIDESGMPKERFSAEFPKEGPSILRIQQVVRGDSAAYFCASSPMDRYTDTQYFGPGTRLTVL.

The V gene is TRBV7-9, the J gene TRBJ1-1, with a tentative D call TRBD1 (6 bases). Per the germline V gene, CDR1 is SEHNR and CDR2 is FQNEAQ (reference sequence). The CDR3 spans 12 residues. Trimming took off 10 bases at V and 5 bases at J, with 14 bases between the two ends. This CDR3 is CAMHRVGTEAFF. The DNA for the CDR3 is TGTGCCATGCACAGGGTGGGGACTGAAGCTTTCTTT. Full variable domain (missing parts from reference TRBV7-9 and TRBJ1-1): DTGVSQNPRHKITKRGQNVTFRCDPISEHNRLYWYRQTLGQGPEFLTYFQNEAQLEKSRLLSDRFSAERPKGSFSTLEIQRTEQGDSAMYLCAMHRVGTEAFFGQGTRLTVV.

The chain is built from TRBV9 and TRBJ2-1; perhaps TRBD2 as D (5 bases). V was cut by 2 bases and J by 0 bases, with 9 bases left in between. The V gene's germline CDR1 is SGDLS and CDR2 YYNGEE. The CDR3 has 15 residues. The CDR3: CASSVTGSSYNEQFF. The CDR3 DNA reads as TGTGCCAGCAGCGTCACGGGGAGCTCCTACAATGAGCAGTTCTTC.

The V gene is TRBV18, the J gene TRBJ1-1, with D uncertain. The CDR3 is 13 residues long. Germline V CDR1 and CDR2: KGHSH, LQKENI. V dropped 3 bases and J dropped 1 base, with 6 bases sitting between them. This CDR3 is CASSPSGNTEAFF. The CDR3 DNA follows: TGTGCCAGCTCACCGTCGGGGAACACTGAAGCTTTCTTT.

The CDR3, as DNA: TGTGCCAGCAGCAAGGGACTCATGGGACCAGATACGCAGTATTTT. Translation: CASSKGLMGPDTQYF. The chain combines TRBV5-4 with TRBJ2-3; tentatively, D is TRBD2 (6 bases). V shed 4 bases and J shed 4 bases, with 16 bases lying between them. The CDR3 runs to 15 residues. CDR1 SGHNT and CDR2 YYREEE come from the germline V gene (reference sequence).

This chain uses TRBV28 with TRBJ1-2, with TRBD1 matching over 8 bases. The CDR3 has 16 residues. Trimming at V came to 6 bases and at J to 2 bases, leaving 11 bases not matched to a gene. CDR1 and CDR2 from the germline V gene are MDHEN and SYDVKM. The CDR3 is CASRRKRRDRNYGYTF. CDR3 in DNA: TGTGCCAGCAGGCGCAAACGCCGGGACAGGAACTATGGCTACACCTTC.

This clone was counted only a few times. The chain has TRBV6-4 and TRBJ2-3; 7 bases are shared with TRBD2. With V trimmed by 3 bases and J by 2 bases, 5 bases remained unmatched. This CDR3 is built from 15 residues. The germline CDR1 and CDR2 sequences are MRHNA and SNTAGT. This chain's CDR3 is CASSDQAGNTDTQYF. As DNA, the CDR3 is TGTGCCAGCAGTGATCAAGCGGGGAACACAGATACGCAGTATTTT.

The chain has TRBV6-5 and TRBJ1-1; a possible D gene is TRBD1 (5 bases). This CDR3 is built from 14 residues. CDR1 MNHEY and CDR2 SVGAGI come from the germline V gene. V shed 0 bases and J shed 3 bases, with 8 bases lying between them. The CDR3 bases are TGTGCCAGCAGTTACTCGGCAGGGTACACTGAAGCTTTCTTT. It specifies CASSYSAGYTEAFF.